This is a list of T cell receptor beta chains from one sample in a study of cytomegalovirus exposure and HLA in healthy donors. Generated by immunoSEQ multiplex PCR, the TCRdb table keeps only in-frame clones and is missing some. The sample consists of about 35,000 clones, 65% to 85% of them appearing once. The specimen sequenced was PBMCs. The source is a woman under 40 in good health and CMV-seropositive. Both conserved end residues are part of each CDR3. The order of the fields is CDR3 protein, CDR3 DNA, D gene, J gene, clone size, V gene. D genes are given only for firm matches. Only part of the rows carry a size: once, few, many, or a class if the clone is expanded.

CDR3 protein: CASRQGLINTEAFF
CDR3 DNA: TGTGCCAGCAGGCAGGGGTTAATAAACACTGAAGCTTTCTTT
D gene: NA
J gene: TRBJ1-1
clone size: NA
V gene: TRBV6-6

CDR3 protein: CASSRGGRVAFF
CDR3 DNA: TGTGCCAGCAGCCGCGGGGGACGGGTAGCTTTCTTT
D gene: NA
J gene: TRBJ1-1
clone size: NA
V gene: TRBV6-6

CDR3 protein: CASSSRPVEQFF
CDR3 DNA: TGTGCCAGCAGCTCCCGCCCGGTTGAGCAGTTCTTC
D gene: NA
J gene: TRBJ2-1
clone size: few
V gene: TRBV11-2

CDR3 protein: CASNNRGFGTDTQYF
CDR3 DNA: TGTGCCAGTAATAACAGGGGATTTGGCACAGATACGCAGTATTTT
D gene: TRBD1
J gene: TRBJ2-3
clone size: NA
V gene: TRBV19

CDR3 protein: CASSLDRAYGYTF
CDR3 DNA: TGTGCCAGCAGCCTTGACAGGGCTTATGGCTACACCTTC
D gene: TRBD1
J gene: TRBJ1-2
clone size: NA
V gene: TRBV14

CDR3 protein: CATSRGGLAGARDTQYF
CDR3 DNA: TGTGCCACCAGCAGAGGAGGGCTAGCGGGGGCCCGCGATACGCAGTATTTT
D gene: TRBD2
J gene: TRBJ2-3
clone size: NA
V gene: TRBV15

CDR3 protein: CASSIDPPAGTLNEQFF
CDR3 DNA: TGTGCCAGTAGTATAGATCCCCCAGCGGGGACCCTGAACGAGCAGTTCTTC
D gene: TRBD2
J gene: TRBJ2-1
clone size: once
V gene: TRBV19

CDR3 protein: CASSQLLGGGGNTEAFF
CDR3 DNA: TGTGCCAGCAGCCAACTCCTAGGGGGAGGGGGGAACACTGAAGCTTTCTTT
D gene: NA
J gene: TRBJ1-1
clone size: NA
V gene: TRBV4-2

CDR3 protein: CASSKGQGRGNTIYF
CDR3 DNA: TGTGCCAGCAGCAAGGGACAGGGAAGAGGAAACACCATATATTTT
D gene: TRBD1
J gene: TRBJ1-3
clone size: NA
V gene: TRBV5-4

CDR3 protein: CASSLDRRSGADTQYF
CDR3 DNA: TGTGCCAGCAGCTTAGATCGGCGTAGCGGCGCAGATACGCAGTATTTT
D gene: NA
J gene: TRBJ2-3
clone size: NA
V gene: TRBV11-2

CDR3 protein: CASSLADFIGELFF
CDR3 DNA: TGTGCCAGCAGTCTAGCGGATTTCATCGGGGAGCTGTTTTTT
D gene: TRBD2
J gene: TRBJ2-2
clone size: once
V gene: TRBV2

CDR3 protein: CATSRDPAGPYSYTF
CDR3 DNA: TGTGCCACCAGCAGAGATCCGGCAGGCCCCTACAGCTACACCTTC
D gene: NA
J gene: TRBJ1-2
clone size: NA
V gene: TRBV15

CDR3 protein: CASSQDRTYGYTF
CDR3 DNA: TGCGCCAGCAGCCAAGACAGGACTTATGGCTACACCTTC
D gene: NA
J gene: TRBJ1-2
clone size: few
V gene: TRBV4-1

CDR3 protein: CASSMRMNTEAFF
CDR3 DNA: TGTGCCAGTAGCATGCGCATGAACACTGAAGCTTTCTTT
D gene: NA
J gene: TRBJ1-1
clone size: NA
V gene: TRBV19

CDR3 protein: CASSPRTGGYTGELFF
CDR3 DNA: TGTGCCAGCAGTCCGCGGACAGGGGGCTACACCGGGGAGCTGTTTTTT
D gene: TRBD1
J gene: TRBJ2-2
clone size: NA
V gene: TRBV28

CDR3 protein: CASSNQGAGGYTF
CDR3 DNA: TGTGCCAGCAGTAATCAGGGGGCGGGTGGCTACACCTTC
D gene: TRBD1
J gene: TRBJ1-2
clone size: NA
V gene: TRBV27

CDR3 protein: CSSSSSLGTSGEQYF
CDR3 DNA: TGTTCCAGCAGCTCCTCCCTGGGCACCTCGGGAGAGCAGTACTTC
D gene: NA
J gene: TRBJ2-7
clone size: NA
V gene: TRBV7-9

CDR3 protein: CAWRSRGLSETQYF
CDR3 DNA: TGTGCCTGGAGGAGTAGGGGCTTGAGCGAGACCCAGTACTTC
D gene: NA
J gene: TRBJ2-5
clone size: NA
V gene: TRBV30

CDR3 protein: CSALAGEVVEQFF
CDR3 DNA: TGCAGCGCACTAGCGGGGGAGGTTGTTGAGCAGTTCTTC
D gene: TRBD2
J gene: TRBJ2-1
clone size: NA
V gene: TRBV29-1

CDR3 protein: CASDRRPGNTIYF
CDR3 DNA: TGTGCCAGCGACAGAAGACCTGGAAACACCATATATTTT
D gene: NA
J gene: TRBJ1-3
clone size: NA
V gene: TRBV19

CDR3 protein: CASSYEGTYGYTF
CDR3 DNA: TGTGCCAGCAGTTACGAGGGAACCTATGGCTACACCTTC
D gene: NA
J gene: TRBJ1-2
clone size: NA
V gene: TRBV6-5

CDR3 protein: CASLERGTMPFF
CDR3 DNA: TGTGCTTCCTTGGAAAGGGGAACTATGCCTTTCTTT
D gene: NA
J gene: TRBJ1-1
clone size: NA
V gene: TRBV10-3

CDR3 protein: CASSQDSGRGRDTDTQYF
CDR3 DNA: TGCGCCAGCAGCCAAGATAGCGGGAGGGGGCGCGACACAGATACGCAGTATTTT
D gene: TRBD2
J gene: TRBJ2-3
clone size: NA
V gene: TRBV4-1

CDR3 protein: CASSPGGSWRTDTQYF
CDR3 DNA: TGTGCCAGCAGCCCAGGGGGATCATGGCGCACAGATACGCAGTATTTT
D gene: TRBD1
J gene: TRBJ2-3
clone size: once
V gene: TRBV9

CDR3 protein: CASSLGGSFTYEQYF
CDR3 DNA: TGTGCCAGCAGTTTGGGCGGGAGTTTCACCTACGAGCAGTACTTC
D gene: TRBD2
J gene: TRBJ2-7
clone size: NA
V gene: TRBV28

CDR3 protein: CAISERQANYGYTF
CDR3 DNA: TGTGCCATCAGTGAGAGGCAGGCTAACTATGGCTACACCTTC
D gene: NA
J gene: TRBJ1-2
clone size: NA
V gene: TRBV10-3

CDR3 protein: CASSPSVGTGGNTEAFF
CDR3 DNA: TGTGCCAGCTCACCTTCGGTCGGGACGGGGGGGAACACTGAAGCTTTCTTT
D gene: NA
J gene: TRBJ1-1
clone size: NA
V gene: TRBV18

CDR3 protein: CASSRATGSSGSSEQFF
CDR3 DNA: TGCGCCAGCAGCCGGGCGACAGGGTCGAGCGGGAGTAGTGAGCAGTTCTTC
D gene: NA
J gene: TRBJ2-1
clone size: NA
V gene: TRBV4-1

CDR3 protein: CASSLVGGYSGNTIYF
CDR3 DNA: TGTGCCAGCAGCTTAGTGGGAGGGTACTCTGGAAACACCATATATTTT
D gene: NA
J gene: TRBJ1-3
clone size: NA
V gene: TRBV11-2

CDR3 protein: CTSSFPGQGASEAFF
CDR3 DNA: TGTACCAGCAGCTTTCCGGGACAGGGGGCTAGTGAAGCTTTCTTT
D gene: TRBD1
J gene: TRBJ1-1
clone size: NA
V gene: TRBV7-2

CDR3 protein: CASSLDGQTNTGELFF
CDR3 DNA: TGCGCCAGCAGCTTGGACGGACAGACTAACACCGGGGAGCTGTTTTTT
D gene: NA
J gene: TRBJ2-2
clone size: NA
V gene: TRBV5-1

CDR3 protein: CASSPRASGNTIYF
CDR3 DNA: TGTGCCAGCAGCCCACGCGCCTCTGGAAACACCATATATTTT
D gene: NA
J gene: TRBJ1-3
clone size: NA
V gene: TRBV11-2

CDR3 protein: CASSPGLALTADTQYF
CDR3 DNA: TGTGCCAGCAGCCCGGGACTAGCTTTAACGGCAGATACGCAGTATTTT
D gene: TRBD2
J gene: TRBJ2-3
clone size: NA
V gene: TRBV7-3

CDR3 protein: CASSIPAATDTQYF
CDR3 DNA: TGTGCCAGTAGTATTCCAGCGGCCACAGATACGCAGTATTTT
D gene: NA
J gene: TRBJ2-3
clone size: few
V gene: TRBV19

CDR3 protein: CASSQGTGAYGYTF
CDR3 DNA: TGCGCCAGCAGCCAAGGGACAGGGGCCTATGGCTACACCTTC
D gene: TRBD1
J gene: TRBJ1-2
clone size: NA
V gene: TRBV4-1

CDR3 protein: CASSYSFLLAKNIQYF
CDR3 DNA: TGTGCCAGCAGTTACTCGTTTTTACTAGCCAAAAACATTCAGTACTTC
D gene: NA
J gene: TRBJ2-4
clone size: once
V gene: TRBV6-5

CDR3 protein: CASISNPGEFLNNEQFF
CDR3 DNA: TGTGCCAGCATTTCAAACCCTGGGGAGTTTTTAAACAATGAGCAGTTCTTC
D gene: NA
J gene: TRBJ2-1
clone size: NA
V gene: TRBV21-1

CDR3 protein: CASSFGLAGTLTYEQYF
CDR3 DNA: TGTGCCAGCAGCTTCGGACTAGCGGGGACTTTGACCTACGAGCAGTACTTC
D gene: TRBD2
J gene: TRBJ2-7
clone size: NA
V gene: TRBV11-2

CDR3 protein: CASSDSSGLAGGGRENTEAFF
CDR3 DNA: TGTGCCAGCAGCGATTCCAGCGGGTTAGCAGGGGGCGGGAGGGAGAACACTGAAGCTTTCTTT
D gene: TRBD1
J gene: TRBJ1-1
clone size: few
V gene: TRBV9

CDR3 protein: CASSLPSGTRNYEQYF
CDR3 DNA: TGTGCCAGCAGCTTACCCTCCGGGACAAGGAACTACGAGCAGTACTTC
D gene: NA
J gene: TRBJ2-7
clone size: NA
V gene: TRBV7-8

CDR3 protein: CASSYSSRGTGNTIYF
CDR3 DNA: TGTGCCAGCAGTTACTCCTCCAGGGGGACTGGAAACACCATATATTTT
D gene: TRBD1
J gene: TRBJ1-3
clone size: NA
V gene: TRBV6-5

CDR3 protein: CASGSSYEQYF
CDR3 DNA: TGTGCCAGCGGCAGCTCCTACGAGCAGTACTTC
D gene: NA
J gene: TRBJ2-7
clone size: NA
V gene: TRBV6-1

CDR3 protein: CASSANPGTSDEQFF
CDR3 DNA: TGTGCCAGCAGTGCCAACCCCGGGACTAGCGATGAGCAGTTCTTC
D gene: TRBD2
J gene: TRBJ2-1
clone size: NA
V gene: TRBV6-4

CDR3 protein: CASADPFDRAEAFF
CDR3 DNA: TGTGCCAGTGCCGACCCATTTGACAGGGCTGAAGCTTTCTTT
D gene: TRBD1
J gene: TRBJ1-1
clone size: NA
V gene: TRBV19

CDR3 protein: CASSVDGGGYNEQFF
CDR3 DNA: TGTGCCAGCAGCGTAGACGGCGGGGGATACAATGAGCAGTTCTTC
D gene: TRBD2
J gene: TRBJ2-1
clone size: NA
V gene: TRBV9

CDR3 protein: CASTRQGNGYTF
CDR3 DNA: TGTGCCAGCACCAGACAGGGGAATGGCTACACCTTC
D gene: TRBD1
J gene: TRBJ1-2
clone size: NA
V gene: TRBV28